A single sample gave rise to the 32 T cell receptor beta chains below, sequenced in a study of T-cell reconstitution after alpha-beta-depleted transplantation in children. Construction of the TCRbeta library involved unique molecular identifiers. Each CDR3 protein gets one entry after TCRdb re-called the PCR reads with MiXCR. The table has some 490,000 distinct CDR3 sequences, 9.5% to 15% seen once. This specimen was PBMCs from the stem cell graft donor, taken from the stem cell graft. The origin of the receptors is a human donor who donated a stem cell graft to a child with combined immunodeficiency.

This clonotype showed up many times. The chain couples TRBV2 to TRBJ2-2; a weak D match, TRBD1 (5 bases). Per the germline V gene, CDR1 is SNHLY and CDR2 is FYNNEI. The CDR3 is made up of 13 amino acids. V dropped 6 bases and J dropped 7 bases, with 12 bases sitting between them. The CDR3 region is CASSQTRGGELFF. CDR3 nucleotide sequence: TGTGCCAGCAGCCAGACAAGGGGCGGGGAGCTGTTTTTT.

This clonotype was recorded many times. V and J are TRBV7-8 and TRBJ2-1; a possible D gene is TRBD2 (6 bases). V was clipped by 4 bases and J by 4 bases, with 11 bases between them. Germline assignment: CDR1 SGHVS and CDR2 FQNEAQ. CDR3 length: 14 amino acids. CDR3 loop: CASSYRDSYNEQFF. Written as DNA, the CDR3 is TGTGCCAGCAGCTACCGGGACTCTTACAATGAGCAGTTCTTC.

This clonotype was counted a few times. As DNA, the CDR3 is TGTGCCAGCAGCGCAAGGACTAGGGAAGAGACCCAGTACTTC. Translation: CASSARTREETQYF. The gene calls are TRBV7-9 and TRBJ2-5; 7 positions match TRBD2. Per the germline V gene, CDR1 is SEHNR and CDR2 is FQNEAQ (reference sequence). CDR3 length equals 14 residues. After removal of 5 bases from V and 3 bases from J, the junction contained 6 bases not matched to a gene.

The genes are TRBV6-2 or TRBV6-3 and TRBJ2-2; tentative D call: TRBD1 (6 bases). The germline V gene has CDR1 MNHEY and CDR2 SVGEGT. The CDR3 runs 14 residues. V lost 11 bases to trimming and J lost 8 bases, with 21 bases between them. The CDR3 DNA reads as TGTGCCTCACACAGGGATCAATACGTTGGGGAGCTGTTTTTT. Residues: CASHRDQYVGELFF.

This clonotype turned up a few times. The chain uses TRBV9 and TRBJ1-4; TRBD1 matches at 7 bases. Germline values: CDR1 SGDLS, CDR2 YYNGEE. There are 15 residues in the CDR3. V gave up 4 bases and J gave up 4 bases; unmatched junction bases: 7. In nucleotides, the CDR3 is TGTGCCAGCAGCACAAGACAGGGCCTTAATGAAAAACTGTTTTTT. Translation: CASSTRQGLNEKLFF.

CDR3 in amino acids: CASSADSGGATDTQYF. The CDR3 nucleotides are TGTGCCAGCAGTGCCGATAGCGGGGGGGCCACAGATACGCAGTATTTT. The chain joins TRBV6-4 to TRBJ2-3; 11 nucleotides match TRBD2. There are 16 residues in the CDR3. Germline loops: CDR1 MRHNA, CDR2 SNTAGT. J lost 2 bases, V lost 4 bases, and 5 bases had no gene match.

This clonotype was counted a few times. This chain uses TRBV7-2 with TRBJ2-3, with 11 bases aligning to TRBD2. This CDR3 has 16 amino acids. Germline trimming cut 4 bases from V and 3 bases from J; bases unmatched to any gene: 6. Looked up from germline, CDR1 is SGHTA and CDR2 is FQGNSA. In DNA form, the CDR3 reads TGTGCCAGCAGCTACCGGCTAGCGGGGGGAACAGATACGCAGTATTTT. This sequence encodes CASSYRLAGGTDTQYF.

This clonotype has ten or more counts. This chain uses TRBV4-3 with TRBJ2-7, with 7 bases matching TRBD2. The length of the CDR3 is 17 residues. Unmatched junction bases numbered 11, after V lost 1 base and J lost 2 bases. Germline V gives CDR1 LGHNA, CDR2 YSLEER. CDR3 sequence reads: CASSQGYGGLEAYEQYF. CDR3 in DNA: TGCGCCAGCAGCCAAGGATATGGAGGACTAGAAGCCTACGAGCAGTACTTC.

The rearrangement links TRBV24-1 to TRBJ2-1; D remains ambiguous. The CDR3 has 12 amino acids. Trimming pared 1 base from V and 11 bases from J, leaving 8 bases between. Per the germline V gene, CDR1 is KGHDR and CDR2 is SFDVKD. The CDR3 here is CATSDFSSQQFF. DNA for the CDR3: TGTGCCACCAGTGATTTTTCGAGTCAGCAGTTCTTC.

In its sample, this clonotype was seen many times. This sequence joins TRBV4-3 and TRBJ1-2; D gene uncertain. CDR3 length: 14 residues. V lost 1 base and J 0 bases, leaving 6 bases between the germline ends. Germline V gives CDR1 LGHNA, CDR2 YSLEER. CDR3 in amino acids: CASSQGGPNYGYTF. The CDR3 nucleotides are TGCGCCAGCAGCCAAGGGGGTCCTAACTATGGCTACACCTTC.

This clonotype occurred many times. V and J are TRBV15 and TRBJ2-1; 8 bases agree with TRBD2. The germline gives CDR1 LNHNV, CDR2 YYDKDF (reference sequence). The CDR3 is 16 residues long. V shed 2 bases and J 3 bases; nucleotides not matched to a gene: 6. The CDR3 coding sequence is TGTGCCACCAGCAGACCGGGGGGGAGCGGCTACAATGAGCAGTTCTTC. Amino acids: CATSRPGGSGYNEQFF.

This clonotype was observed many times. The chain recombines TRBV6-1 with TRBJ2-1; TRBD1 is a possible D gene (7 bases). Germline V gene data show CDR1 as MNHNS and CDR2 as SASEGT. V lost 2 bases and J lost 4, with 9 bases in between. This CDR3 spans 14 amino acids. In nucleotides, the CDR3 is TGTGCCAGCAGTGAACAGGGGGGTTACAATGAGCAGTTCTTC. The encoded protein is CASSEQGGYNEQFF.

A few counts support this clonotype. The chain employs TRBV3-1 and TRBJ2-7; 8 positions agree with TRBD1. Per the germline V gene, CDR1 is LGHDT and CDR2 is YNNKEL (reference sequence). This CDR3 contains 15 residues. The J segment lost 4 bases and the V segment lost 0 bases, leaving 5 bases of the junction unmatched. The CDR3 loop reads CASSQDTRQGYEQYF. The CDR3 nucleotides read TGTGCCAGCAGCCAAGATACGAGACAGGGGTACGAGCAGTACTTC.

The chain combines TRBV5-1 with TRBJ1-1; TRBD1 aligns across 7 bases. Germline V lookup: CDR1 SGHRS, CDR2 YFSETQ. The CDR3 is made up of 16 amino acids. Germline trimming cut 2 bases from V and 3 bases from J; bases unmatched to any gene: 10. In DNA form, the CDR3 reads TGCGCCAGCAGCTTCGGGAGGGCAGGGGGACACACTGAAGCTTTCTTT. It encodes CASSFGRAGGHTEAFF.

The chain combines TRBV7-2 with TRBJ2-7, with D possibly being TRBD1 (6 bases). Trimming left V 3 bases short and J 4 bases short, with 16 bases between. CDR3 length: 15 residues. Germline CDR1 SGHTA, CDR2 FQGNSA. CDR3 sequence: CASSLLADRAYEQYF. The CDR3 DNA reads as TGTGCCAGCAGCTTGCTTGCGGACAGAGCTTACGAGCAGTACTTC.

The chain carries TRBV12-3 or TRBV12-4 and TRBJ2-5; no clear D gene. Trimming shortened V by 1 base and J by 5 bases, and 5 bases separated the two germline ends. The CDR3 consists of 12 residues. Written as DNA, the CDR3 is TGTGCCAGCAGTTTAGTCTGGGAGACCCAGTACTTC. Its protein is CASSLVWETQYF.

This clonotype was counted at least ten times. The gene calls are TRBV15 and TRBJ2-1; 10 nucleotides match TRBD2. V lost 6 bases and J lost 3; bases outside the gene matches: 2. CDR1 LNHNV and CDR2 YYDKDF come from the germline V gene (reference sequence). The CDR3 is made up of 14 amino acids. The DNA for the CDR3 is TGTGCCACCAGTACTAGCGGGAACTACAATGAGCAGTTCTTC. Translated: CATSTSGNYNEQFF.

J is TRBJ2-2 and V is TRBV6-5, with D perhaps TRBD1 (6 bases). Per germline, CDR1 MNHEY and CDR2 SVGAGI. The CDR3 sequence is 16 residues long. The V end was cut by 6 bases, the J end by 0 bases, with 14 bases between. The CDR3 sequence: CASSPRTAPNTGELFF. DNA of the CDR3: TGTGCCAGCAGCCCCAGGACAGCCCCGAACACCGGGGAGCTGTTTTTT.

The CDR3 loop reads CSASGIGAGGTGELFF. The DNA for the CDR3 is TGCAGTGCGAGCGGGATCGGGGCCGGGGGTACCGGGGAGCTGTTTTTT. The chain is built from TRBV20-1 and TRBJ2-2; the match to TRBD2 covers 7 bases. This CDR3 has 16 residues. CDR1 is DFQATT and CDR2 is SNEGSKA in the germline V gene (reference sequence). J lost 5 bases, V lost 6 bases, and 15 bases had no gene match.

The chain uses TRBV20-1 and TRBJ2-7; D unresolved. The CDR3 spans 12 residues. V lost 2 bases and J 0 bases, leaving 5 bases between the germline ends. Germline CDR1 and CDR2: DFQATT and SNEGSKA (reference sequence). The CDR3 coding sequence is TGCAGTGCTAGAACCCTCTCCTACGAGCAGTACTTC. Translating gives CSARTLSYEQYF.

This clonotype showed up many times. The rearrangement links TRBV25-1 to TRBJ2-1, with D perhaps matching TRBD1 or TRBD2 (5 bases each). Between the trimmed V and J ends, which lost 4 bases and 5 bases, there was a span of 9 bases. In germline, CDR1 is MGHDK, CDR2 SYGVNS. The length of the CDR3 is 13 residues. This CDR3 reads CASSVGGNNEQFF. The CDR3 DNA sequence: TGTGCCAGCAGTGTTGGGGGAAACAATGAGCAGTTCTTC.

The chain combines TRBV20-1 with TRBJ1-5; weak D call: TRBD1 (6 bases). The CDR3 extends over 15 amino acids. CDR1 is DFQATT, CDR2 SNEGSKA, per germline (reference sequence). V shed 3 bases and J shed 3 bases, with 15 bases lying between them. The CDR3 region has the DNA TGCAGTGCTAGCGTTCAGGGGTCCTTCAATCAGCCCCAGCATTTT. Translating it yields CSASVQGSFNQPQHF.

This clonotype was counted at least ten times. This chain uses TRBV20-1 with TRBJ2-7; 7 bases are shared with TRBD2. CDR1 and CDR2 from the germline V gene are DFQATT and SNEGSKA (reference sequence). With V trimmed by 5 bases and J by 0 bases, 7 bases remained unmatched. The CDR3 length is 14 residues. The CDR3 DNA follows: TGCAGTGCTTCCATAGCGGGTTCCTCCTACGAGCAGTACTTC. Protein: CSASIAGSSYEQYF.

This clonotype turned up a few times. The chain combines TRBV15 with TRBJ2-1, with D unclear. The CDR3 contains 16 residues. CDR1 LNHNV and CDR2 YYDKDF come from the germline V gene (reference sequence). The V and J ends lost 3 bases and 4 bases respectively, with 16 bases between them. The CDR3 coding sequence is TGTGCCACCAGCAGGCCGTGGGGAACTGATTACAATGAGCAGTTCTTC. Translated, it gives CATSRPWGTDYNEQFF. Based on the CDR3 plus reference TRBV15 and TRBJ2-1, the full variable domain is DAMVIQNPRYQVTQFGKPVTLSCSQTLNHNVMYWYQQKSSQAPKLLFHYYDKDFNNEADTPDNFQSRRPNTSFCFLDIRSPGLGDTAMYLCATSRPWGTDYNEQFFGPGTRLTVL.

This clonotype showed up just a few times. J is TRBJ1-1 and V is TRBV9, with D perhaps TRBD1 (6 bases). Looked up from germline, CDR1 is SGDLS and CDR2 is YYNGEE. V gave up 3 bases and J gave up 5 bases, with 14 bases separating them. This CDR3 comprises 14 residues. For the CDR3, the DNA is TGTGCCAGCAGCGCGCCTATAGGGGGAACTGAAGCTTTCTTT. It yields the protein CASSAPIGGTEAFF.

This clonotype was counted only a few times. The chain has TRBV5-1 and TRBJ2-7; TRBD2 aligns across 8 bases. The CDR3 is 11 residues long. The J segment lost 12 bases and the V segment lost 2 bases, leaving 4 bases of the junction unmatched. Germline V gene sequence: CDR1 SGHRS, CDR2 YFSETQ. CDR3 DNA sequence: TGCGCCAGCAGCTTTGGGACTAGTATGTACTTC. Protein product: CASSFGTSMYF.

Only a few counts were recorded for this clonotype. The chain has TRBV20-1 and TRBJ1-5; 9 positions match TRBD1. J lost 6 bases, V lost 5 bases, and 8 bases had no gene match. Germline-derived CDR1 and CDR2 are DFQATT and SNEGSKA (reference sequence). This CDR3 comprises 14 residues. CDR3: CSASTGTGLQPQHF. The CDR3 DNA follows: TGCAGTGCTTCTACCGGGACAGGGCTTCAGCCCCAGCATTTT.

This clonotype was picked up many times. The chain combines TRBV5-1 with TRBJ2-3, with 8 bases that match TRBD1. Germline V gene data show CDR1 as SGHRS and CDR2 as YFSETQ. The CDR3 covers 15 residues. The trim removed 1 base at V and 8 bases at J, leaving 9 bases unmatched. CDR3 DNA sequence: TGCGCCAGCAGCTTGTTAGCAGGGGGCGCGGGTACGCAGTATTTT. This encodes CASSLLAGGAGTQYF.

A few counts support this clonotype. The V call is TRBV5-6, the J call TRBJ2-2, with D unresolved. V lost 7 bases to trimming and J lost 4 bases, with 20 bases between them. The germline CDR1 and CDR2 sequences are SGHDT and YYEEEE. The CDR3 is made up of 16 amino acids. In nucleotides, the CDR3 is TGTGCCAGCCACCACCCGAAATCCGTCGGCACCGGGGAGCTGTTTTTT. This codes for CASHHPKSVGTGELFF.

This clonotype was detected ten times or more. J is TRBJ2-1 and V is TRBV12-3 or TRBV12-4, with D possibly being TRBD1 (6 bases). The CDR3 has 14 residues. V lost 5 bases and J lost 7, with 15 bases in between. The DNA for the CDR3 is TGTGCCAGCAGTAGATCCGGGACAACAAATGAGCAGTTCTTC. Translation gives CASSRSGTTNEQFF.

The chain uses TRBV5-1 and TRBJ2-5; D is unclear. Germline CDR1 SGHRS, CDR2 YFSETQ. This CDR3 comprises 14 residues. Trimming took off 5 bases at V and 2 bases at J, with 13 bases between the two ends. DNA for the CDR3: TGCGCCAGCAGGTTCGCCTACTCACAAGAGACCCAGTACTTC. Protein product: CASRFAYSQETQYF. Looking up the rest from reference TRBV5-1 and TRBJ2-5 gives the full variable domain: KAGVTQTPRYLIKTRGQQVTLSCSPISGHRSVSWYQQTPGQGLQFLFEYFSETQRNKGNFPGRFSGRQFSNSRSEMNVSTLELGDSALYLCASRFAYSQETQYFGPGTRLLVL.

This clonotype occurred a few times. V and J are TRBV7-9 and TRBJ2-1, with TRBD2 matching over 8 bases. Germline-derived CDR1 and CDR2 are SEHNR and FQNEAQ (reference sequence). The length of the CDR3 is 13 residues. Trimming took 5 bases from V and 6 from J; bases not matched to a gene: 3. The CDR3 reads CASSPGGPNEQFF. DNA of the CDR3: TGTGCCAGCAGCCCGGGGGGGCCCAATGAGCAGTTCTTC.